Listed below are T cell receptor beta chains from one sample, sequenced in a study of HIV-infected patients and healthy controls. Each CDR3 protein gets one entry after TCRdb re-called the 5' RACE reads with MiXCR. The data show 60,000 to 75,000 distinct CDR3 sequences, around 17% seen once. Sequenced input: CD4+ T cells from blood. These receptors came from a human donor in good health. Both conserved end residues are part of each CDR3. The order of the fields is clone size, D gene, J gene, V gene, CDR3 DNA, CDR3 protein. The D gene is left open where the match is weak. Where a row states a size, it is once, few, many or the class of an expanded clone; other rows omit it.

>few|TRBD1|TRBJ1-2|TRBV20-1
TGCAGTGCTAGAGAGAGGACAGGGGTTTGGGCTAACTATGGCTACACCTTC
CSARERTGVWANYGYTF
>many|-|TRBJ1-2|TRBV7-8
TGTGCCAGCAGCTTAGAACAGACGGACTATGGCTACACCTTC
CASSLEQTDYGYTF
>few|-|TRBJ1-4|TRBV20-1
TGCAGTGCTAGAGCAGTCGGGAAGGAATTTAATGAAAAACTGTTTTTT
CSARAVGKEFNEKLFF
>many|TRBD2|TRBJ2-2|TRBV28
TGTGCCAGCAGCCTACCCGGACTAGCGGGAGATACCGGGGAGCTGTTTTTT
CASSLPGLAGDTGELFF
>-|-|TRBJ1-4|TRBV14
TGTGCCAGCAGCCAAGCGCACCTCGGCGAAAAACTGTTTTTT
CASSQAHLGEKLFF
>-|-|TRBJ1-5|TRBV19
TGTGCCAGTAGTATAGGTGCAGGGGTAAGCAATCAGCCCCAGCATTTT
CASSIGAGVSNQPQHF
>-|TRBD2|TRBJ2-2|TRBV2
TGTGCCAGCAGATTTCCTCTAGCGGGAGTCGAAACCGGGGAGCTGTTTTTT
CASRFPLAGVETGELFF
>many|TRBD1|TRBJ1-1|TRBV6-5
TGTGCCAGCAGTTACGGACAGGGCATAGACACTGAAGCTTTCTTT
CASSYGQGIDTEAFF
>many|TRBD2|TRBJ2-5|TRBV5-5
TGTGCCAGCAGCAAGGGACTAGCGGGGCAAGAGACCCAGTACTTC
CASSKGLAGQETQYF
>-|-|TRBJ2-2|TRBV7-8
TGTGCCAGCAGCTTCAAGCAGGGGAGAATTAACACCGGGGAGCTGTTTTTT
CASSFKQGRINTGELFF
>-|-|TRBJ1-3|TRBV10-2
TGCGCCAGCAGGGACGTGGAGCGAGGGGTGACCATATATTTT
CASRDVERGVTIYF
>few|TRBD2|TRBJ2-3|TRBV3-1
TGTGCCAGCAGCCATCTAGCGGGAGATACGCAGTATTTT
CASSHLAGDTQYF
>many|-|TRBJ2-1|TRBV12-3/TRBV12-4
TGTGCCAGCAATCCCCCTTGGGGGAGGTCGGTGCAGTTCTTC
CASNPPWGRSVQFF
>few|-|TRBJ1-4|TRBV7-6
TGTGCCAGCAGCTTAGAACCAACCGGGACCCTCAGCGCGGGTGAAAAACTGTTTTTT
CASSLEPTGTLSAGEKLFF
>-|TRBD1|TRBJ2-5|TRBV11-2
TGTGCCAGCAGCTTAATTTCCCCGGGACAGGGGGGGACCCAGTACTTC
CASSLISPGQGGTQYF
>-|TRBD2|TRBJ2-5|TRBV5-1
TGCGCCAGCAGCCCGATGACTAGCGGGAGTGAACATCAGACCCAGTACTTC
CASSPMTSGSEHQTQYF
>few|TRBD1|TRBJ2-1|TRBV6-1
TGTGCCAGCACCGCCCCCGGGACAGGGGGCAATGAGCAGTTCTTC
CASTAPGTGGNEQFF
>many|-|TRBJ1-1|TRBV20-1
TGCAGTGCTAGGCCAAACACTGAAGCTTTCTTT
CSARPNTEAFF
>-|-|TRBJ1-4|TRBV20-1
TGCAGTGCTTTCTCCGGGACGGAAAAACTGTTTTTT
CSAFSGTEKLFF
>-|-|TRBJ2-1|TRBV14
TGTGCCAGCAGCCAGCACTCGGCTGGTAATGAGCAGTTCTTC
CASSQHSAGNEQFF
>few|-|TRBJ2-1|TRBV19
TGTGCCAGTAGTATAGATTTTCGTCTCCCCTACAATGAGCAGTTCTTC
CASSIDFRLPYNEQFF
>-|TRBD1|TRBJ2-2|TRBV24-1
TGTGCCACCAGTGTGGGACAGCTAAACACCGGGGAGCTGTTTTTT
CATSVGQLNTGELFF
>-|-|TRBJ2-3|TRBV7-3
TGTGCCAGCAGCGACCCGTCCTACACAGATACGCAGTATTTT
CASSDPSYTDTQYF
>-|-|TRBJ2-5|TRBV19
TGTGCCAGTAGTATCACCCGGAGCCAAGAGACCCAGTACTTC
CASSITRSQETQYF
>few|-|TRBJ2-1|TRBV6-2/TRBV6-3
TGTGCCAGCAGCCTACCAGGGGGGAGCGGCGAGCAGTTCTTC
CASSLPGGSGEQFF
>few|TRBD1|TRBJ2-4|TRBV18
TGTGCCAGCTCAGAACAGGGGGCTGGAGACATTCAGTACTTC
CASSEQGAGDIQYF
>few|TRBD1|TRBJ2-4|TRBV6-5
TGTGCCAGCAGAGTGGACAGGGCCAAAAACATTCAGTACTTC
CASRVDRAKNIQYF
>-|TRBD1|TRBJ2-7|TRBV18
TGTGCCAGCTCACCGGTCAGGGGGTCCTACGAGCAGTACTTC
CASSPVRGSYEQYF
>many|TRBD1|TRBJ2-1|TRBV5-5
TGTGCCAGCAGCTCGGGGACAGTCTCCTACAATGAGCAGTTCTTC
CASSSGTVSYNEQFF
>-|-|TRBJ1-1|TRBV18
TGTGCCAGCTCACCTCAAAACACTGAAGCTTTCTTT
CASSPQNTEAFF
>few|TRBD1|TRBJ1-1|TRBV7-2
TGTGCCAGCAGCTCCGGACAGGGATTCGTCGCCCCAAACACTGAAGCTTTCTTT
CASSSGQGFVAPNTEAFF
>few|-|TRBJ2-3|TRBV20-1
TGCAGTGCCATCAAGGGGGGCGGTACAGATACGCAGTATTTT
CSAIKGGGTDTQYF
>few|-|TRBJ2-5|TRBV7-2
TGTGCCAGCAGCCCCAACGGGGGGCCCGAGACCCAGTACTTC
CASSPNGGPETQYF
>-|-|TRBJ1-2|TRBV24-1
TGTGCCACCAGTGATTTAGCTACCTCTTATGGCTACACCTTC
CATSDLATSYGYTF
>-|TRBD2|TRBJ2-3|TRBV29-1
TGCAGCGTGGGGGCCTCAGCGGGGGGCACAGATACGCAGTATTTT
CSVGASAGGTDTQYF
>few|TRBD2|TRBJ2-5|TRBV7-2
TGTGCCAGCAGCCGAAAGGGGACTAGCGGGAGGTCCCAAGAGACCCAGTACTTC
CASSRKGTSGRSQETQYF
>-|-|TRBJ2-1|TRBV12-3/TRBV12-4
TGTGCCAGCAGTCCGAGGGGGTTCGACAATGAGCAGTTCTTC
CASSPRGFDNEQFF
>few|-|TRBJ2-7|TRBV12-3/TRBV12-4
TGTGCCAGCAGTTTAGAGGCAGGGCGAGGCTACGAGCAGTACTTC
CASSLEAGRGYEQYF
>few|TRBD2|TRBJ2-1|TRBV29-1
TGCAGCGTTGCCGGGGAAGGCGGGAGGGCCCCGGGCAATGAGCAGTTCTTC
CSVAGEGGRAPGNEQFF
>few|-|TRBJ2-7|TRBV27
TGTGCCAGCAGTTTATTGGGGGCCAGGGACGAGCAGTACTTC
CASSLLGARDEQYF
>few|-|TRBJ2-7|TRBV12-3/TRBV12-4
TGTGCCAGCAGTTCGGAGGGTTCTTCCTACGAGCAGTACTTC
CASSSEGSSYEQYF
>few|-|TRBJ1-2|TRBV25-1
TGTGCCAGCAGTGAGGGGGGATTCTATGGCTACACCTTC
CASSEGGFYGYTF
>-|TRBD2|TRBJ2-5|TRBV28
TGTGCCAGCAGTATTAGCGGGGCCGGGGAGACCCAGTACTTC
CASSISGAGETQYF
>-|-|TRBJ2-7|TRBV2
TGTGCCAGCAGTGATGGGGTCGCAATCTACGAGCAGTACTTC
CASSDGVAIYEQYF
>many|-|TRBJ2-3|TRBV4-3
TGCGCCAGCAGCCAAGCTCAGACAGGCACAGATACGCAGTATTTT
CASSQAQTGTDTQYF
>few|-|TRBJ2-5|TRBV7-6
TGTGCCAGCAGCTCTAACAGGCGTGGGGGGGAGACCCAGTACTTC
CASSSNRRGGETQYF
>-|TRBD1|TRBJ1-4|TRBV12-3/TRBV12-4
TGTGCCAGCAGTCCCCAGGGGGCTGCTAATGAAAAACTGTTTTTT
CASSPQGAANEKLFF
>-|-|TRBJ2-7|TRBV3-1
TGTGCCAGCAGCCCGCCGGGTCAGCGTTATTACGAGCAGTACTTC
CASSPPGQRYYEQYF